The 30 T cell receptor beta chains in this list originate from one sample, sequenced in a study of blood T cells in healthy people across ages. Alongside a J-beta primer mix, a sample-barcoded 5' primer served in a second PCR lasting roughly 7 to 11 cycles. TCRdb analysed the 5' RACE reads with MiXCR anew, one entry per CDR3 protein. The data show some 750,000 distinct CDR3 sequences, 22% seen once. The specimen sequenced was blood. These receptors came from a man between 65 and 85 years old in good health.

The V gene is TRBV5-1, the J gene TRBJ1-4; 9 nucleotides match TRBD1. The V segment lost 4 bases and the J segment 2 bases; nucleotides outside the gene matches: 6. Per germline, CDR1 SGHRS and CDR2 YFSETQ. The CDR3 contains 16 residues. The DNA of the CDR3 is TGCGCCAGCAGCGCAGACAGGGGGGGCACTAATGAAAAACTGTTTTTT. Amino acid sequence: CASSADRGGTNEKLFF.

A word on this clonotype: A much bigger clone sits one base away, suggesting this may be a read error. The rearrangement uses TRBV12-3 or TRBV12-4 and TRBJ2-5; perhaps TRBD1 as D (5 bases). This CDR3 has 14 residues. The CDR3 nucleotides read TGTGTCAGCAGTTTGGTCAGGGATATGGAGACCCAGTACTTC. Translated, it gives CVSSLVRDMETQYF.

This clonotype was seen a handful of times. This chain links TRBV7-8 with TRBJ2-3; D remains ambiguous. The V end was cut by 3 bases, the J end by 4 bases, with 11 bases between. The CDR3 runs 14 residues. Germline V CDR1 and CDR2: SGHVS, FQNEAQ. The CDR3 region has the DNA TGTGCCAGCAGCTTCCCGGGCCGCCCAGATACGCAGTATTTT. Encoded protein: CASSFPGRPDTQYF. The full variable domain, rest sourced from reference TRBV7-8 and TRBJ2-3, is GAGVSQSPRYKVAKRGQDVALRCDPISGHVSLFWYQQALGQGPEFLTYFQNEAQLDKSGLPSDRFFAERPEGSVSTLKIQRTQQEDSAVYLCASSFPGRPDTQYFGPGTRLTVL.

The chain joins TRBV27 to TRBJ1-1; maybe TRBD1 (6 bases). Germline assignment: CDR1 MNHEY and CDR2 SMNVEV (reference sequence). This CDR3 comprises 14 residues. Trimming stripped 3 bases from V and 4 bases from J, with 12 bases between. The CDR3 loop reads CASSLPGGGTEAFF. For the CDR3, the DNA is TGTGCCAGCAGTTTGCCCGGAGGGGGCACTGAAGCTTTCTTT.

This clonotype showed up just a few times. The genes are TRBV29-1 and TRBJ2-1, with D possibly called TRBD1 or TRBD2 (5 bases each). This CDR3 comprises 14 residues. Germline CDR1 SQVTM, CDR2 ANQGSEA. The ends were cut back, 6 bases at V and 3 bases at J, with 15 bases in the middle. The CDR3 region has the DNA TGCAGCGTCAACCGGGACCGGGGCTACAATGAGCAGTTCTTC. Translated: CSVNRDRGYNEQFF.

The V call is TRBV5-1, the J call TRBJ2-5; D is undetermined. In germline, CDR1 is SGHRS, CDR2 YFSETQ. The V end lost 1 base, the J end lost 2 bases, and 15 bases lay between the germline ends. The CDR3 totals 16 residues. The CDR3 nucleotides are TGCGCCAGCAGCTTGAATGTCGGCAGGCTACAAGAGACCCAGTACTTC. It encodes CASSLNVGRLQETQYF.

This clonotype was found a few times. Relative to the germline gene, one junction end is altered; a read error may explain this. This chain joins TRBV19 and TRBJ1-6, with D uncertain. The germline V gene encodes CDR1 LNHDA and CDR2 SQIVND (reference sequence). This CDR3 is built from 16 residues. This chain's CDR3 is CASSIELRLHTRPLHF. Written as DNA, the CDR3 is TGTGCCAGTAGTATCGAGCTTCGGCTCCATACAAGGCCCCTTCACTTT.

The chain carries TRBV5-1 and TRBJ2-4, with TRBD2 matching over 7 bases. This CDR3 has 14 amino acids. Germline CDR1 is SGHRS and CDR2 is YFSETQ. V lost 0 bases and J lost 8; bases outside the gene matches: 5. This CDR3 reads CASSLAGGWDIQYF. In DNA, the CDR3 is TGCGCCAGCAGCTTGGCCGGGGGGTGGGACATTCAGTACTTC. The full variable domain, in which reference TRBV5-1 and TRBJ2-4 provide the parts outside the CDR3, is KAGVTQTPRYLIKTRGQQVTLSCSPISGHRSVSWYQQTPGQGLQFLFEYFSETQRNKGNFPGRFSGRQFSNSRSEMNVSTLELGDSALYLCASSLAGGWDIQYFGAGTRLSVL.

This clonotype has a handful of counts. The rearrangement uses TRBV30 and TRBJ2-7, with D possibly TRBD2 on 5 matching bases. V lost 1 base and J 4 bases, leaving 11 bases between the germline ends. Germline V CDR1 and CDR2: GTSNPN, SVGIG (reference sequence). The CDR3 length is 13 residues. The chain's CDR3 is CAWSERGQYEQYV. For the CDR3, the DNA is TGTGCCTGGAGTGAACGAGGGCAGTACGAGCAGTACGTC.

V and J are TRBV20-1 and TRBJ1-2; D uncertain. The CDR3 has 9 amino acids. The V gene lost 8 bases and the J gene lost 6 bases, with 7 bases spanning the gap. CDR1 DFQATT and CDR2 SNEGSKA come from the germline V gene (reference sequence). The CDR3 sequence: CSPENGYTF. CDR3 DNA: TGCAGTCCGGAGAATGGCTACACCTTC.

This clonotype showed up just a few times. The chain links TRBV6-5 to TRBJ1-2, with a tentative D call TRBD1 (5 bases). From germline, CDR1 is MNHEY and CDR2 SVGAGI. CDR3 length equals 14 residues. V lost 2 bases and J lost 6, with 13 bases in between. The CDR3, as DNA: TGTGCCAGCAGTTACAGGGGTCGTAGAGATGGCTACACCTTC. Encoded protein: CASSYRGRRDGYTF.

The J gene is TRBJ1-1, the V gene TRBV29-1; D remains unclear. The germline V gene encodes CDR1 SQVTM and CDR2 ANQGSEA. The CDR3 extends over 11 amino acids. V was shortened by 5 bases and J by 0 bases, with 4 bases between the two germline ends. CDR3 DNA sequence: TGCAGCGTTTTTGTGAACACTGAAGCTTTCTTT. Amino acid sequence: CSVFVNTEAFF.

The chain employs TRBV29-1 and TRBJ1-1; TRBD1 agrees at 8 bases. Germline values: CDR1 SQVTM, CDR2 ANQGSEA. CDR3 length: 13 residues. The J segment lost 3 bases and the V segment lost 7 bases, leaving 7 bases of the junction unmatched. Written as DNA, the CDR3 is TGCAGCGGCACCCAGGGGGCGGACACTGAAGCTTTCTTT. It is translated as CSGTQGADTEAFF.

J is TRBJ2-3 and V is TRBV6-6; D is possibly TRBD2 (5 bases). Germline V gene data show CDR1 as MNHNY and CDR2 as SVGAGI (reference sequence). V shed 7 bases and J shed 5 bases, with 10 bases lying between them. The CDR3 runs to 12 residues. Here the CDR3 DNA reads TGTGCCAGCACGCCGCGGGTAGATACGCAGTATTTT. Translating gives CASTPRVDTQYF.

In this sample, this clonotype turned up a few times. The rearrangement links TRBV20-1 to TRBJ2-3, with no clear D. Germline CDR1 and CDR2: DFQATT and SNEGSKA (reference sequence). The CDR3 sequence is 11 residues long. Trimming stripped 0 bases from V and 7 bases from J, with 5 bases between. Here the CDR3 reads CSARDMYTQYF. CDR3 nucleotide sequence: TGCAGTGCTAGAGATATGTATACGCAGTATTTT.

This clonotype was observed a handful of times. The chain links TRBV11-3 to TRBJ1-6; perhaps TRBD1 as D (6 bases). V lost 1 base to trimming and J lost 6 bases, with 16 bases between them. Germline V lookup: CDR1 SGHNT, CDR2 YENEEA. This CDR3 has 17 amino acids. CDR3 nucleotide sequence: TGTGCCAGCAGCTTAGTGGGACACGTCGGGGGTAATTCACCCCTCCACTTT. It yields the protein CASSLVGHVGGNSPLHF.

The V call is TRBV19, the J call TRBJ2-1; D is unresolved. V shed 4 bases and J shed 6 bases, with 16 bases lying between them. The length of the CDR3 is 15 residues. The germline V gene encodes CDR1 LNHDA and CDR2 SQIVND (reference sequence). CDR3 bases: TGTGCCAGTAGTACCGCCGACACTTTCAGCAATGAGCAGTTCTTC. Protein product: CASSTADTFSNEQFF.

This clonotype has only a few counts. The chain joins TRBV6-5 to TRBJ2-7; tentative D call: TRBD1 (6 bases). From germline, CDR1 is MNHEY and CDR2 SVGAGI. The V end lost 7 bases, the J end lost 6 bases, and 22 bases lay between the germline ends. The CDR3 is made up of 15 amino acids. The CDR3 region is CASNEWGPTFPEQYF. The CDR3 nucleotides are TGTGCCAGCAACGAATGGGGGCCCACCTTTCCCGAGCAGTACTTC.

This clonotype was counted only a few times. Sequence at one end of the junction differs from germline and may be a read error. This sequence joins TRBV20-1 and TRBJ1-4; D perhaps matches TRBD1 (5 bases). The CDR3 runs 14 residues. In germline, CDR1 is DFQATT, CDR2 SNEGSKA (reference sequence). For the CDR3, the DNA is TGCGGTGCTAGTCTTGTTCTTGAGAGGGGAAAACTGTTTTTT. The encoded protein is CGASLVLERGKLFF.

The CDR3 DNA reads TGTGCCAGCAGAAACAGGGGGAACACCGGGGAGCTGTTTTTT. As protein: CASRNRGNTGELFF. This chain uses TRBV7-8 with TRBJ2-2; TRBD1 matches at 7 bases. The CDR3 is 14 residues long. Per the germline V gene, CDR1 is SGHVS and CDR2 is FQNEAQ. Trimming at V came to 6 bases and at J to 1 base, leaving 2 bases not matched to a gene. The full variable domain, with the rest looked up from reference TRBV7-8 and TRBJ2-2, is GAGVSQSPRYKVAKRGQDVALRCDPISGHVSLFWYQQALGQGPEFLTYFQNEAQLDKSGLPSDRFFAERPEGSVSTLKIQRTQQEDSAVYLCASRNRGNTGELFFGEGSRLTVL.

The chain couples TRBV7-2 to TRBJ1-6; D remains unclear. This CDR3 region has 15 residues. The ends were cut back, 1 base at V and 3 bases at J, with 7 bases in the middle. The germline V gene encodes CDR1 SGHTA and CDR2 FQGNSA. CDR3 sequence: CASSLGGDYNSPLHF. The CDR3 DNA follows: TGTGCCAGCAGCTTAGGCGGGGACTATAATTCACCCCTCCACTTT.

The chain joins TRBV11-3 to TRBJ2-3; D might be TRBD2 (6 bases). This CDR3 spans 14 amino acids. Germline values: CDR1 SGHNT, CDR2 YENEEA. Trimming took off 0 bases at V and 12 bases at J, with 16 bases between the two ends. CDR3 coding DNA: TGTGCCAGCAGCTTAGATCATGCTAGCGAAATACAGTATTTT. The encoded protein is CASSLDHASEIQYF.

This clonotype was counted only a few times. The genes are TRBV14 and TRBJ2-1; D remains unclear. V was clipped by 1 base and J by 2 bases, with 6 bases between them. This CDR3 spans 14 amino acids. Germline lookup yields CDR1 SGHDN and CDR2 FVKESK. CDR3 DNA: TGTGCCAGCAGCCAAGGAGGCACCTACAATGAGCAGTTCTTC. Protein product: CASSQGGTYNEQFF.

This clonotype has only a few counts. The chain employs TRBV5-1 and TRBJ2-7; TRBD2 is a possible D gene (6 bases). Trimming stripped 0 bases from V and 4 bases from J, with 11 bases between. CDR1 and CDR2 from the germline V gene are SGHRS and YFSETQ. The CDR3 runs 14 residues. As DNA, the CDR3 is TGCGCCAGCAGCTTGGGGCGGGACGGATACGAGCAGTACTTC. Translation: CASSLGRDGYEQYF.

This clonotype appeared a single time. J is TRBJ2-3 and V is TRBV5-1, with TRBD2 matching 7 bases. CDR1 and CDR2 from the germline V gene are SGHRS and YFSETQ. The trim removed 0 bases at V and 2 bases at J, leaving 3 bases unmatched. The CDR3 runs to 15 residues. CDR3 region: CASSLGRGYTDTQYF. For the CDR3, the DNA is TGCGCCAGCAGCTTGGGGCGGGGGTACACAGATACGCAGTATTTT.

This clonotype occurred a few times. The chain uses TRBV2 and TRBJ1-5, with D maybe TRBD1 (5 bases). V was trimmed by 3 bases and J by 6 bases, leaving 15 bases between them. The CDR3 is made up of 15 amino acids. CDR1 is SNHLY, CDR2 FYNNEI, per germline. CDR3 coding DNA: TGTGCCAGCAGTGACGGTGGTGGGGGAGTTCAGCCCCAGCATTTT. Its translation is CASSDGGGGVQPQHF.

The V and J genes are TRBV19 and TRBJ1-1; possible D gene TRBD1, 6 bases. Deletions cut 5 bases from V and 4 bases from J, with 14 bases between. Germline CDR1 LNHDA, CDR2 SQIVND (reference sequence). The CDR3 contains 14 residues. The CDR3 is CASSRDRLGTEAFF. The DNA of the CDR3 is TGTGCCAGTAGTCGAGACAGGCTGGGCACTGAAGCTTTCTTT.

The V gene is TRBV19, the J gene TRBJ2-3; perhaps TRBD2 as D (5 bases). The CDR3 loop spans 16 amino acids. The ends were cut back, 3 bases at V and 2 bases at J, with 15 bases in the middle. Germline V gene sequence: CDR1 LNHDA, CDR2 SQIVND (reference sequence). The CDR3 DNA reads TGTGCCAGTAGTATCACCTATCGACTAAACACAGATACGCAGTATTTT. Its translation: CASSITYRLNTDTQYF.

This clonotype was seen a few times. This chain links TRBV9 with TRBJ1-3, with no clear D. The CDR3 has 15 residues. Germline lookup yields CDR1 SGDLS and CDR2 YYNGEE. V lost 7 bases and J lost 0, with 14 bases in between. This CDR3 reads CASAPTRTSGNTIYF. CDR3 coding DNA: TGTGCCAGCGCGCCAACAAGGACCTCTGGAAACACCATATATTTT.

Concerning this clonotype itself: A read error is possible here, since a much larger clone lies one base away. CDR3 DNA: TGTGCCAGCATAAGAGCAGATACGCAGTATTTT. This gives the protein CASIRADTQYF. The V gene is TRBV12-3 or TRBV12-4, the J gene TRBJ2-3; D remains unclear. This CDR3 comprises 11 residues. V lost 7 bases, J lost 4 bases, and 6 bases lay in between.